Sequencing of this TCR beta chain was carried out in a study of shared clonotypes between healthy human individuals. About the study: Researchers drew samples from a couple of women and a few men aged 18 to 49.

Study-wide results and limits: About 5% of naive CD4 clonotypes were shared across a few donors. What rarefaction showed was incomplete sorted-subset sequencing despite large depth.

Sequencing was performed with immunoSEQ multiplex PCR; in TCRdb, only in-frame clones are kept and a portion is missing. The sample holds about 660,000 clones; about 74% are singletons and the top ten take over 1.5%. CDR1 is MDHEN and CDR2 is SYDVKM in the germline V gene. V was pared by 10 bases and J by 5 bases, with 12 bases between. This CDR3 is 12 amino acids long. For this clone: Its antigen is undetermined.

This chain uses TRBV28 with TRBJ1-5, with D hard to call. The sequenced material came from memory CD4+ T cells sorted from blood. As for subset: CD45RA-negative fraction. This TCR derives from a woman in her 30s in good health. The CDR3 here is CATQASHQPQHF. In DNA, the CDR3 is TGTGCCACCCAGGCTTCGCATCAGCCCCAGCATTTT. Together with reference TRBV28 and TRBJ1-5, the CDR3 gives the full variable domain: DVKVTQSSRYLVKRTGEKVFLECVQDMDHENMFWYRQDPGLGLRLIYFSYDVKMKEKGDIPEGYSVSREKKERFSLILESASTNQTSMYLCATQASHQPQHFGDGTRLSIL.